The source of this T cell receptor (beta chain) is a study of T cell clonotyping in hematopoietic cell transplantation. TCRdb's copy holds only in-frame clones and misses some; the assay was immunoSEQ multiplex PCR. Found here are approximately 20,000 clones, 65% to 80% of them singletons; the top ten hold around 15%. In the case of this clone: Its antigen is unidentified.

Study-wide results and caveats: Few recipient clonotypes overlapped donors; over 97% were de novo at given depth. Recipient TCR diversity dropped after transplant; expanded clonotypes rose from day 30 to 180. CD4 and CD8 repertoire contributions could not be separated without sorting. Graft donor and pretransplant recipient Inverse Simpson Index values predicted broader posttransplant TCR diversity.

The CDR3 extends over 14 amino acids. The trim removed 6 bases at V and 4 bases at J, leaving 7 bases unmatched. CDR1 and CDR2 (germline): MNHEY, SMNVEV (reference sequence). V usage is TRBV27 and J usage is TRBJ1-1, with 8 nucleotides matching TRBD1. The sequence was collected from a man between 60 and 75 years old in good health. Some clones in this sample may be carry-over from other donors' samples. The sequenced sample was peripheral blood mononuclear cells. The CDR3 loop is CASRGRGLGTEAFF. The CDR3 DNA sequence: TGTGCCAGCAGGGGCAGGGGGCTTGGCACTGAAGCTTTCTTT.